This T cell receptor (beta chain) was sequenced for a study of cytomegalovirus exposure and HLA in healthy donors. Study conclusions and caveats: Productive rates of about 90% or about 30% were seen for most TCR beta V segments in an earlier analysis.

As to this clone: Antigen unknown.

Researchers ran the PCR with 60 Vbeta and 13 Jbeta primers. Sequencing used immunoSEQ multiplex PCR; TCRdb keeps in-frame clones, though not all of them. The sample shows around 45,000 clones, about half of them seen only once. The source material was PBMCs. This TCR was sampled from a man aged 55-75 years in good health and CMV-seronegative.

The CDR3 DNA sequence: TGCGCCAGCAGCACCGGGACAGGGCCTTTCTATGGCTACACCTTC. Translating gives CASSTGTGPFYGYTF. V usage is TRBV5-1 and J usage is TRBJ1-2, with 9 bases lining up with TRBD1. The junction had 8 bases not matched to a gene; V was cut back by 4 bases and J by 4 bases. The CDR3 has 15 residues. Per germline, CDR1 SGHRS and CDR2 YFSETQ.